The rows below give T cell receptor beta chains drawn from one sample of a study of blood T cell repertoires in COVID-19. Produced via immunoSEQ multiplex PCR; TCRdb's table is partial and in-frame only. The top ten clones hold about 7% of a sample with approximately 260,000 clones, roughly nine tenths of them seen once. Sequenced input: peripheral blood. The receptors stem from a man aged 60 to 75 who had recovered from COVID-19. CDR3s include the opening cysteine and the closing phenylalanine or tryptophan. The D gene is left open where the match is weak. The size of a clone is reported for some rows only, either as once, few or many, or as a class for expanded clones.

size	V	D	J	CDR3	DNA
NA	TRBV2	TRBD2	TRBJ2-3	CASSESGGGSTDTQYF	TGTGCCAGCAGTGAGTCTGGCGGGGGGAGCACAGATACGCAGTATTTT
NA	TRBV18	NA	TRBJ1-2	CASSPSQGFYGYTF	TGTGCCAGCTCACCGTCACAGGGCTTCTATGGCTACACCTTC
NA	TRBV5-1	NA	TRBJ1-6	CASSLAGGRYNSPLHF	TGCGCCAGCAGCTTGGCTGGGGGCCGGTATAATTCACCCCTCCACTTT
NA	TRBV16	TRBD1	TRBJ2-4	CASSHPPGTGVNIQYF	TGTGCCAGCAGCCACCCACCCGGGACAGGGGTAAACATTCAGTACTTC
NA	TRBV3-1/TRBV3-2	NA	TRBJ1-4	CASSQRTAEKLFF	TGTGCCAGCAGCCAACGGACAGCTGAAAAACTGTTTTTT
NA	TRBV5-1	NA	TRBJ1-2	CASSLAEIGYTF	TGCGCCAGCAGCTTGGCCGAGATTGGCTACACCTTC
NA	TRBV29-1	TRBD2	TRBJ2-1	CSVEGPAGNEQFF	TGCAGCGTTGAAGGTCCAGCGGGAAATGAGCAGTTCTTC
once	TRBV4-2	TRBD2	TRBJ2-7	CASSQSGTSASYEQYF	TGTGCCAGCAGCCAGTCCGGGACTAGCGCCTCCTACGAGCAGTACTTC
NA	TRBV7-2	NA	TRBJ2-2	CASSLDLRRTGELFF	TGTGCCAGCAGCTTAGATTTGAGGCGCACCGGGGAGCTGTTTTTT
NA	TRBV10-3	NA	TRBJ2-1	CAISATGTPDEQFF	TGTGCCATCAGTGCTACCGGGACACCGGATGAGCAGTTCTTC
NA	TRBV10-3	TRBD1	TRBJ1-2	CAISEYKTGGNGYTF	TGTGCCATCAGTGAGTACAAAACAGGGGGCAATGGCTACACCTTC
NA	TRBV28	TRBD1	TRBJ1-2	CASSRGTGIYGYTF	TGTGCCAGCAGCCGCGGGACAGGGATCTATGGCTACACCTTC
NA	TRBV5-1	TRBD1	TRBJ1-4	CASSDLGTDEKLFF	TGCGCCAGCAGCGACCTCGGGACAGATGAAAAACTGTTTTTT
NA	TRBV9	TRBD2	TRBJ2-3	CASSVATSGGATDTQYF	TGTGCCAGCAGCGTAGCCACCAGCGGGGGGGCCACAGATACGCAGTATTTT
NA	TRBV20-1	TRBD1	TRBJ2-1	CSPGQFNEQFF	TGCAGCCCGGGACAGTTCAATGAGCAGTTCTTC
NA	TRBV19	TRBD1	TRBJ2-2	CASSITGVNTGELFF	TGTGCCAGTAGTATAACAGGGGTTAACACCGGGGAGCTGTTTTTT
NA	TRBV3-1/TRBV3-2	NA	TRBJ2-7	CASSQRREQGLREQYF	TGTGCCAGCAGCCAAAGGAGGGAGCAGGGCCTTAGGGAGCAGTACTTC
NA	TRBV28	NA	TRBJ1-2	CASSNRGGANYGYTF	TGTGCCAGCAGTAACCGGGGGGGGGCCAACTATGGCTACACCTTC
NA	TRBV5-1	NA	TRBJ2-3	CASSLGGRNTDTQYF	TGCGCCAGCAGCTTAGGCGGGCGAAACACAGATACGCAGTATTTT
NA	TRBV2	TRBD1	TRBJ1-5	CASSLDRFNQPQHF	TGTGCCAGCAGTCTGGACAGGTTCAATCAGCCCCAGCATTTT
NA	TRBV2	TRBD2	TRBJ2-3	CASSPTSGSRTDTQYF	TGTGCCAGCAGTCCCACTAGCGGGTCCCGCACAGATACGCAGTATTTT
NA	TRBV27	NA	TRBJ2-1	CASSLKRVSSYNEQFF	TGTGCCAGCAGTTTAAAGCGGGTAAGCTCCTACAATGAGCAGTTCTTC
NA	TRBV5-1	TRBD2	TRBJ2-3	CASSLEDSGGASTDTQYF	TGCGCCAGCAGCTTGGAAGACTCGGGAGGCGCTAGCACAGATACGCAGTATTTT
many	TRBV2	TRBD2	TRBJ2-1	CASSDLLRGDEQFF	TGTGCCAGCAGTGATTTGTTGCGGGGGGATGAGCAGTTCTTC
NA	TRBV30	TRBD1	TRBJ2-1	CAWSGGQGLVGYNEQFF	TGTGCCTGGAGTGGGGGACAGGGGCTAGTGGGTTACAATGAGCAGTTCTTC
many	TRBV24-1	TRBD2	TRBJ2-2	CATSGSLAGVSGELFF	TGTGCCACCAGTGGTTCGCTAGCGGGGGTCTCCGGGGAGCTGTTTTTT
NA	TRBV9	TRBD1	TRBJ2-3	CASSPQTGFRTDTQYF	TGTGCCAGCAGCCCGCAGACAGGGTTTAGGACAGATACGCAGTATTTT
NA	TRBV19	TRBD1	TRBJ2-3	CASKSWTGGTDTQYF	TGTGCCAGTAAATCTTGGACAGGGGGTACAGATACGCAGTATTTT
NA	TRBV7-9	NA	TRBJ2-1	CASSLDQGNEQFF	TGTGCCAGCAGCTTAGACCAGGGCAATGAGCAGTTCTTC
once	TRBV9	TRBD1	TRBJ1-1	CASSGTGKAFF	TGTGCCAGCAGCGGGACAGGCAAAGCTTTCTTT
NA	TRBV7-6	NA	TRBJ1-1	CASSLVAGASTEAFF	TGTGCCAGCAGCTTAGTTGCAGGGGCGAGCACTGAAGCTTTCTTT
NA	TRBV5-1	NA	TRBJ2-7	CASSSGRARDTGKVYEQYF	TGCGCCAGCAGCTCGGGACGCGCACGCGACACAGGGAAGGTGTACGAGCAGTACTTC
NA	TRBV2	NA	TRBJ2-7	CASILDSYEQYF	TGTGCCAGCATTCTAGACTCATACGAGCAGTACTTC
NA	TRBV2	TRBD1	TRBJ2-7	CASRSKGADEQYF	TGTGCCAGCAGATCAAAGGGGGCTGACGAGCAGTACTTC
once	TRBV7-9	NA	TRBJ1-1	CASSFFGSNTEAFF	NA
NA	TRBV19	NA	TRBJ1-1	CASSIAATRGDYTEAFF	TGTGCCAGTAGTATAGCCGCGACTCGGGGGGATTACACTGAAGCTTTCTTT
once	TRBV25-1	NA	TRBJ2-7	CASRRRDKPYEQYF	TGTGCCAGCAGGAGACGGGACAAGCCGTACGAGCAGTACTTC
NA	TRBV27	NA	TRBJ1-6	CASSFSDSFNSPLHF	TGTGCCAGCAGTTTCTCGGACAGCTTCAATTCACCCCTCCACTTT
NA	TRBV7-2	TRBD1	TRBJ1-2	CASNPGQGWYGYTF	TGTGCCAGCAACCCGGGACAGGGGTGGTATGGCTACACCTTC
NA	TRBV20-1	NA	TRBJ1-1	CSASSNTEAFF	TGCAGTGCGAGCTCTAACACTGAAGCTTTCTTT
once	TRBV5-5	NA	TRBJ2-7	CASSLTGYEQYF	TGTGCCAGCAGCTTAACAGGCTACGAGCAGTACTTC
NA	TRBV23-1	TRBD1	TRBJ2-5	CASTSPGGNWETQYF	TGCGCCAGCACCAGTCCAGGGGGCAATTGGGAGACCCAGTACTTC
NA	TRBV7-2	TRBD1	TRBJ1-5	CASSYRDRWPQHF	TGTGCCAGCAGTTACCGGGACAGGTGGCCCCAGCATTTT
NA	TRBV10-3	NA	TRBJ2-3	CAISESLRQPTDTQYF	TGTGCCATCAGTGAGTCTTTGCGACAGCCCACAGATACGCAGTATTTT
NA	TRBV5-1	NA	TRBJ1-2	CASSLAGTPNYGYTF	TGCGCCAGCAGCTTGGCGGGAACCCCTAACTATGGCTACACCTTC
NA	TRBV1	NA	TRBJ1-6	CTSSHEGQIPMSSYNSPLHF	TGCACCAGCAGCCACGAGGGACAGATTCCGATGAGCTCCTATAATTCACCCCTCCACTTT
NA	TRBV5-1	TRBD1	TRBJ1-5	CASSPTQGDRQPQHF	TGCGCCAGCAGCCCGACTCAGGGGGATAGACAGCCCCAGCATTTT
NA	TRBV5-1	TRBD1	TRBJ1-1	CASSPDRGAEAFF	TGCGCCAGCAGCCCGGACAGGGGAGCTGAAGCTTTCTTT
NA	TRBV2	NA	TRBJ1-2	CASKSQQGTGGYTF	TGTGCCAGCAAGTCTCAGCAGGGAACTGGGGGCTACACCTTC
NA	TRBV6-5	TRBD1	TRBJ2-3	CAISTRQGADTQYF	TGTGCCATCAGCACACGACAGGGCGCAGATACGCAGTATTTT